A single sample gave rise to the 16 T cell receptor beta chains below, sequenced in a study of shared clonotypes between healthy human individuals (dated by TCRdb to between 2020 and 2021). CD8 naive samples consisted of CD45RO-negative cells that were positively selected for CCR7, yielding a CD45RA+CCR7+ population without TemRA cells. Preparation of the library involved the immunoSEQ multiplex PCR assay. TCRdb re-hosts the immuneACCESS table, in-frame sequences only. Its copies lack some clones; in the studies checked, an unresolved V gene accounts for under half of them, and the cause for the rest is not known. Across this sample there are approximately 740,000 clones, with nearly 95% seen only once. The ten largest clonotypes hold approximately 25% of the sample. Specimen: naive CD8+ T cells sorted from blood. This specimen's cell subset or site label, per the study, means: CD45RA+CCR7+. The receptors stem from a man under 40 in good health.

The chain joins TRBV27 to TRBJ1-1, with unresolved D. V was cut by 2 bases and J by 1 base, with 11 bases left in between. Germline V gene data show CDR1 as MNHEY and CDR2 as SMNVEV (reference sequence). This CDR3 region has 15 residues. Written as DNA, the CDR3 is TGTGCCAGCAGTTTAGGGCTGGGCCCGAACACTGAAGCTTTCTTT. Encoded protein: CASSLGLGPNTEAFF.

The gene calls are TRBV5-1 and TRBJ2-3; no definite D call. Per the germline V gene, CDR1 is SGHRS and CDR2 is YFSETQ. The CDR3 runs to 16 residues. With 4 bases removed from V and 1 base from J, the gap between germline ends came to 16 bases. CDR3 in DNA: TGCGCCAGCAGCCCTCCGGCCGGTCAGGGCACAGATACGCAGTATTTT. This translates into CASSPPAGQGTDTQYF. Complete variable domain (other parts from reference TRBV5-1 and TRBJ2-3): KAGVTQTPRYLIKTRGQQVTLSCSPISGHRSVSWYQQTPGQGLQFLFEYFSETQRNKGNFPGRFSGRQFSNSRSEMNVSTLELGDSALYLCASSPPAGQGTDTQYFGPGTRLTVL.

The chain uses TRBV7-2 and TRBJ2-1, with 7 bases identical to TRBD2. There are 15 residues in the CDR3. The germline gives CDR1 SGHTA, CDR2 FQGNSA. J lost 4 bases, V lost 5 bases, and 8 bases had no gene match. In DNA form, the CDR3 reads TGTGCCAGCAGCGATTGGCGGGAGAGATACAATGAGCAGTTCTTC. This encodes CASSDWRERYNEQFF.

V and J are TRBV27 and TRBJ2-3; 10 bases fit TRBD2. CDR1 MNHEY and CDR2 SMNVEV come from the germline V gene (reference sequence). CDR3 length equals 17 residues. Trimming at V came to 5 bases and at J to 4 bases, leaving 12 bases not matched to a gene. CDR3 amino acids: CASSPRGSGRASDTQYF. DNA for the CDR3: TGTGCCAGCAGTCCCCGGGGGAGCGGGAGGGCCTCAGATACGCAGTATTTT.

This clone was seen just once. The chain uses TRBV11-2 and TRBJ1-4; TRBD1 aligns across 8 bases. The CDR3 consists of 18 residues. Germline loops: CDR1 SGHAT, CDR2 FQNNGV. Trimming at V came to 5 bases and at J to 8 bases, leaving 19 bases not matched to a gene. This chain's CDR3 is CASSPTGEWGEEREKLFF. CDR3 DNA: TGTGCCAGCAGCCCGACAGGGGAATGGGGGGAGGAAAGGGAAAAACTGTTTTTT.

The CDR3 sequence is CASSVDGSLNEQFF. CDR3 nucleotide sequence: TGTGCCAGCAGTGTGGACGGGAGCCTGAATGAGCAGTTCTTC. This chain joins TRBV6-4 and TRBJ2-1; D perhaps matches TRBD2 (6 bases). The CDR3 is made up of 14 amino acids. From germline, CDR1 is MRHNA and CDR2 SNTAGT. Trimming removed 4 bases at V and 7 bases at J, with 14 bases between.

V and J are TRBV10-3 and TRBJ2-7, with no clear D. This CDR3 has 11 amino acids. The germline V gene has CDR1 ENHRY and CDR2 SYGVKD. Deletions cut 9 bases from V and 0 bases from J, with 6 bases between. CDR3 residues: CAMRDSYEQYF. The CDR3 DNA follows: TGTGCCATGCGCGACTCCTACGAGCAGTACTTC.

A few counts support this clone. This CDR3 is CASSSGPRQRGTEAFF. In DNA form, the CDR3 reads TGTGCCAGCAGTTCCGGGCCTCGTCAGCGTGGGACTGAAGCTTTCTTT. The chain is built from TRBV27 and TRBJ1-1; D is ambiguous. V lost 4 bases to trimming and J lost 5 bases, with 20 bases between them. This CDR3 has 16 amino acids. Germline-derived CDR1 and CDR2 are MNHEY and SMNVEV (reference sequence).

The V and J genes are TRBV5-1 and TRBJ2-3; TRBD2 matches 10 bases. The CDR3 loop spans 15 amino acids. V gave up 5 bases and J gave up 6 bases; unmatched junction bases: 9. Per germline, CDR1 SGHRS and CDR2 YFSETQ. CDR3 bases: TGCGCCAGCAGAGCCGGACTAGCGGCCGGCGATACGCAGTATTTT. This encodes CASRAGLAAGDTQYF.

This clone was seen only once. The chain employs TRBV11-2 and TRBJ2-7; 11 bases align to TRBD2. CDR3 length: 15 residues. V was pared by 5 bases and J by 0 bases, with 3 bases of the junction left unmatched. The V gene's germline CDR1 is SGHAT and CDR2 FQNNGV. The CDR3 sequence: CASSPTSGSSYEQYF. In nucleotides, the CDR3 is TGTGCCAGCAGCCCTACTAGCGGGAGCTCCTACGAGCAGTACTTC.

This chain uses TRBV19 with TRBJ2-2, with D uncertain. This CDR3 has 17 amino acids. Germline CDR1 reads LNHDA; CDR2 reads SQIVND (reference sequence). V was cut by 3 bases and J by 4 bases, with 18 bases left in between. This CDR3 reads CASSILRASYGTGELFF. The CDR3 bases are TGTGCCAGTAGTATTTTGAGAGCGAGTTATGGCACCGGGGAGCTGTTTTTT.

The chain carries TRBV7-9 and TRBJ1-4; TRBD1 agrees at 11 bases. There are 17 residues in the CDR3. V was pared by 1 base and J by 2 bases, with 3 bases of the junction left unmatched. Per the germline V gene, CDR1 is SEHNR and CDR2 is FQNEAQ (reference sequence). This chain's CDR3 is CASSLGDRGLTNEKLFF. In DNA form, the CDR3 reads TGTGCCAGCAGCTTAGGGGACAGGGGGTTGACTAATGAAAAACTGTTTTTT.

J is TRBJ2-3 and V is TRBV7-2, with D unresolved. The germline CDR1 and CDR2 sequences are SGHTA and FQGNSA. CDR3 length: 13 residues. Trimming removed 1 base at V and 4 bases at J, with 6 bases between. CDR3 nucleotide sequence: TGTGCCAGCAGCTTAGTACTATCAGATACGCAGTATTTT. Translated, it gives CASSLVLSDTQYF.

The chain employs TRBV27 and TRBJ2-7; D tentatively fits TRBD1 or TRBD2 (5 bases each). The CDR3 is made up of 16 amino acids. CDR1 is MNHEY and CDR2 is SMNVEV in the germline V gene (reference sequence). Trimming pared 0 bases from V and 0 bases from J, leaving 12 bases between. CDR3: CASSLSRGEYSYEQYF. As DNA, the CDR3 is TGTGCCAGCAGTTTATCTAGAGGGGAGTACTCCTACGAGCAGTACTTC.

A word on this clone: Within the sample, other DNA sequences also encode this same CDR3. The rearrangement uses TRBV6-6 and TRBJ2-5, with D tentatively TRBD1 or TRBD2 (5 bases each). Trimming removed 3 bases at V and 2 bases at J, with 10 bases between. Germline CDR1 and CDR2: MNHNY and SVGAGI (reference sequence). This CDR3 spans 14 amino acids. CDR3: CASSYRGRQETQYF. The CDR3 DNA follows: TGTGCCAGCAGTTATCGGGGACGTCAAGAGACCCAGTACTTC.

This chain joins TRBV4-2 and TRBJ2-7; 9 bases match TRBD2. V dropped 1 base and J dropped 6; count of bases not matched to a gene: 7. CDR3 length: 15 residues. Germline V gene lookup returns CDR1 LGHNA and CDR2 YNFKEQ. The CDR3: CASSQVQGLAIEQYF. CDR3 sequence (DNA): TGTGCCAGCAGCCAAGTTCAAGGACTAGCGATCGAGCAGTACTTC.